This T cell receptor (beta chain) stems from a study of shared clonotypes between healthy human individuals. Per the germline V gene, CDR1 is SGHNT and CDR2 is YENEEA. The CDR3 length is 15 residues. Trimming removed 4 bases at V and 1 base at J, with 14 bases between. Repertoires were generated with immunoSEQ multiplex PCR, while TCRdb's copy carries only in-frame clones and drops some. The table has about 490,000 clones, 76% seen once. Sequenced: PBMCs. The J gene is TRBJ2-7, the V gene TRBV11-3, with D possibly matching TRBD1 (5 bases). This receptor was taken from a woman aged 40 to 49 in good health. Some clones in this sample may be carry-over from other donors' samples. CDR3 sequence: CASSSASDSSYEQYF. CDR3 bases: TGTGCCAGCAGCTCCGCCTCCGACAGTTCCTACGAGCAGTACTTC.